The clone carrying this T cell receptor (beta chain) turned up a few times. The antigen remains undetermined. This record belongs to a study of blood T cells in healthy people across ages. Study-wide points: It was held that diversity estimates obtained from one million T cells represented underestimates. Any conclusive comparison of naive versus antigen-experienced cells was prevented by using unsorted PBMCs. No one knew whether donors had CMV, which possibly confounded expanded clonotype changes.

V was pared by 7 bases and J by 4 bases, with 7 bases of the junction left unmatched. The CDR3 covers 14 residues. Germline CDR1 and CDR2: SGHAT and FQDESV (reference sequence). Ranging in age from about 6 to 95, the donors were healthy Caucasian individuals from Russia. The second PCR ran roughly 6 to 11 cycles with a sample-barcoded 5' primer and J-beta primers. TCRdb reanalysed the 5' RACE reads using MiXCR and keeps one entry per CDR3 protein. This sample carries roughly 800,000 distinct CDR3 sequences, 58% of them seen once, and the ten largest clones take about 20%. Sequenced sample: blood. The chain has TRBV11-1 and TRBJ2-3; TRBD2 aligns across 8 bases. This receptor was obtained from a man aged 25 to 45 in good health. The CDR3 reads CASTRSGEADTQYF. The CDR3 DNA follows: TGTGCCAGCACCCGTAGCGGGGAGGCAGATACGCAGTATTTT. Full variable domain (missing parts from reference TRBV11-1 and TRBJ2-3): EAEVAQSPRYKITEKSQAVAFWCDPISGHATLYWYRQILGQGPELLVQFQDESVVDDSQLPKDRFSAERLKGVDSTLKIQPAELGDSAMYLCASTRSGEADTQYFGPGTRLTVL.